The clone carrying this T cell receptor beta chain occurred once. What it binds is unknown. The sample belongs to a study of shared clonotypes between healthy human individuals. CDR1 SGHTA and CDR2 FQGNSA come from the germline V gene. The V and J ends lost 7 bases and 7 bases, in that order; junction bases with no gene match: 15. The length of the CDR3 is 16 residues. Splitting of CD4+ cells produced CD45RA+ naive and CD45RA-negative memory subsets. General study findings and limits: The naive CD4 repertoires of several donors were compared, and about 5% of clonotypes were shared. Larger estimated richness was generally recorded for naive subsets relative to memory subsets. Sequencing depth was expected to affect clonotype sharing among donors.

Sequencing used immunoSEQ multiplex PCR; TCRdb keeps in-frame clones, though not all of them. The sample contains millions of clones, around 94% of which appear only once. The sequencing input was naive CD4+ T cells sorted from blood. This sample's subset: CD45RA+ positively selected. The clonotype originates from a man aged 18 to 35 in good health. The V call is TRBV7-2, the J call TRBJ2-1; 8 bases agree with TRBD2. The CDR3 spells CASTPVSGTLANEQFF. The CDR3, as DNA: TGTGCCAGCACCCCGGTTAGCGGGACTTTGGCAAATGAGCAGTTCTTC. Full variable domain (remainder filled in from reference TRBV7-2 and TRBJ2-1): GAGVSQSPSNKVTEKGKDVELRCDPISGHTALYWYRQSLGQGLEFLIYFQGNSAPDKSGLPSDRFSAERTGGSVSTLTIQRTQQEDSAVYLCASTPVSGTLANEQFFGPGTRLTVL.